The 22 T cell receptor beta chains below all came from one sample that was sequenced in a study of blood T cell repertoires in COVID-19. Libraries were prepared by immunoSEQ multiplex PCR; TCRdb keeps only in-frame clonotypes and omits some of them. The sample consists of under 100,000 clones, around 85% of them appearing once. The sequenced material came from peripheral blood. The source of these receptors is a man at least 80 years old with active or convalescent COVID-19.

The chain employs TRBV19 and TRBJ1-1; 11 bases are a match to TRBD1. The ends lost 6 bases at V and 3 bases at J; junction bases unmatched: 15. CDR3 length equals 18 residues. CDR1 and CDR2 (germline): LNHDA, SQIVND (reference sequence). The CDR3 DNA follows: TGTGCCAGTAGCTCAGGCGGGACAGGGGGAGAAAAGGACACTGAAGCTTTCTTT. Amino acids: CASSSGGTGGEKDTEAFF.

The gene calls are TRBV4-1 and TRBJ2-3, with no clear D. CDR1 and CDR2 (germline): MGHRA, YSYEKL. Trimming pared 0 bases from V and 1 base from J, leaving 8 bases between. The CDR3 runs to 15 residues. CDR3 sequence reads: CASSQDPRGTDTQYF. CDR3 DNA sequence: TGCGCCAGCAGCCAAGATCCCCGGGGCACAGATACGCAGTATTTT.

This clone was recorded once. This chain joins TRBV2 and TRBJ2-7; TRBD2 matches 10 bases. The germline V gene has CDR1 SNHLY and CDR2 FYNNEI. Trimming at V came to 5 bases and at J to 0 bases, leaving 4 bases not matched to a gene. CDR3 length equals 15 residues. CDR3 DNA: TGTGCCAGCAGTCGACTAGCGGGCCACTCCTACGAGCAGTACGTC. Amino acid sequence: CASSRLAGHSYEQYV.

V gene TRBV30 combines with J gene TRBJ1-2, with 8 bases matching TRBD1. Germline V CDR1 and CDR2: GTSNPN, SVGIG (reference sequence). The CDR3 has 15 residues. Unmatched junction bases numbered 10, after V lost 3 bases and J lost 4 bases. In DNA, the CDR3 is TGTGCCTGGAGCGAAACCGGGACAGGACTCTATGGCTACACCTTC. The encoded protein is CAWSETGTGLYGYTF. The whole variable domain, remainder taken from reference TRBV30 and TRBJ1-2, is SQTIHQWPATLVQPVGSPLSLECTVEGTSNPNLYWYRQAAGRGLQLLFYSVGIGQISSEVPQNLSASRPQDRQFILSSKKLLLSDSGFYLCAWSETGTGLYGYTFGSGTRLTVV.

The chain is built from TRBV18 and TRBJ2-4, with TRBD1 matching 7 bases. The germline CDR1 and CDR2 sequences are KGHSH and LQKENI. CDR3 length: 18 residues. Unmatched junction bases numbered 18, after V lost 3 bases and J lost 7 bases. The CDR3 loop is CASSPLEGGSGSLNIQYF. The CDR3 DNA sequence: TGTGCCAGCTCACCTCTGGAAGGGGGCTCGGGTAGTTTGAACATTCAGTACTTC. Together with reference TRBV18 and TRBJ2-4, the CDR3 gives the full variable domain: NAGVMQNPRHLVRRRGQEARLRCSPMKGHSHVYWYRQLPEEGLKFMVYLQKENIIDESGMPKERFSAEFPKEGPSILRIQQVVRGDSAAYFCASSPLEGGSGSLNIQYFGAGTRLSVL.

This clone has only a few counts. The V gene is TRBV27, the J gene TRBJ2-1, with 12 positions matching TRBD2. Germline V gives CDR1 MNHEY, CDR2 SMNVEV (reference sequence). V lost 2 bases to trimming and J lost 2 bases; unmatched junction nucleotides: 10. This CDR3 has 19 amino acids. CDR3 nucleotide sequence: TGTGCCAGCAGTTTACGAGTAACTAGCGGGGGGCCCACCTACAATGAGCAGTTCTTC. It specifies CASSLRVTSGGPTYNEQFF.

This clone was detected only once. The gene calls are TRBV5-1 and TRBJ1-2, with 9 bases identical to TRBD1. Germline lookup yields CDR1 SGHRS and CDR2 YFSETQ. V lost 0 bases and J lost 8; bases outside the gene matches: 8. The CDR3 spans 15 residues. The CDR3 spells CASSLAPGQGEGYTF. The CDR3, as DNA: TGCGCCAGCAGCTTGGCCCCGGGACAGGGCGAAGGCTACACCTTC.

The chain carries TRBV15 and TRBJ2-3; no reliable D call. The V gene's germline CDR1 is LNHNV and CDR2 YYDKDF (reference sequence). The CDR3 runs 14 residues. Trimming removed 0 bases at V and 5 bases at J, with 9 bases between. In DNA form, the CDR3 reads TGTGCCACCAGCAGAGATTCGGGTGTAGATACGCAGTATTTT. Protein sequence: CATSRDSGVDTQYF.

The chain links TRBV19 to TRBJ1-5; the match to TRBD1 covers 7 bases. From germline, CDR1 is LNHDA and CDR2 SQIVND (reference sequence). This CDR3 is built from 13 residues. V was pared by 7 bases and J by 3 bases, with 3 bases of the junction left unmatched. CDR3 in amino acids: CASTDRVNQPQHF. The CDR3 coding sequence is TGTGCCAGTACCGACAGGGTCAATCAGCCCCAGCATTTT.

J is TRBJ2-7 and V is TRBV28, with D tentatively TRBD2 (5 bases). This CDR3 has 15 amino acids. CDR1 and CDR2 from the germline V gene are MDHEN and SYDVKM. V lost 3 bases, J lost 1 base, and 13 bases lay in between. The CDR3 coding sequence is TGTGCCAGCAGTTTCGGTCGGAGGCCGTCCTACGAGCAGTACGTC. Amino acids: CASSFGRRPSYEQYV.

The chain combines TRBV11-3 with TRBJ2-1; D perhaps matches TRBD2 (6 bases). The CDR3 contains 15 residues. V was cut by 5 bases and J by 5 bases, with 16 bases left in between. Germline V CDR1 and CDR2: SGHNT, YENEEA. CDR3 loop: CASSPMRGSHNEQFF. CDR3 nucleotide sequence: TGTGCCAGCAGCCCGATGCGGGGCTCGCACAATGAGCAGTTCTTC.

This clone was observed a few times. The chain carries TRBV9 and TRBJ1-5; D gene ambiguous. From germline, CDR1 is SGDLS and CDR2 YYNGEE. The CDR3 loop spans 13 amino acids. V was shortened by 7 bases and J by 1 base, with 9 bases between the two germline ends. CDR3 DNA sequence: TGTGCCAGCGGCCCGGGGAGCAATCAGCCCCAGCATTTT. This sequence encodes CASGPGSNQPQHF.

The chain recombines TRBV12-3 or TRBV12-4 with TRBJ1-4; D is perhaps TRBD1 (5 bases). V was cut by 5 bases and J by 7 bases, with 11 bases left in between. CDR3 length: 13 residues. The CDR3 region is CASSPGGSEKLFF. CDR3 coding DNA: TGTGCCAGCAGTCCCGGGGGGAGTGAAAAACTGTTTTTT.

CDR3 loop: CASTPQRGLAGGQSSYNEQFF. Here the CDR3 DNA reads TGCGCCAGCACACCTCAGAGGGGACTAGCGGGGGGGCAAAGCTCCTACAATGAGCAGTTCTTC. The chain links TRBV10-2 to TRBJ2-1; 16 nucleotides match TRBD2. The ends lost 7 bases at V and 0 bases at J; junction bases unmatched: 15. Germline V gives CDR1 WSHSY, CDR2 SAAADI. CDR3 length: 21 amino acids.

V gene TRBV6-5 combines with J gene TRBJ2-3; a weak D match, TRBD2 (5 bases). Germline V gene lookup returns CDR1 MNHEY and CDR2 SVGAGI. The CDR3 has 13 residues. V was trimmed by 2 bases and J by 3 bases, leaving 6 bases between them. The CDR3 DNA follows: TGTGCCAGCAGTTACAGGACTACAGATACGCAGTATTTT. Its protein is CASSYRTTDTQYF.

The chain couples TRBV19 to TRBJ1-1, with 11 bases aligning to TRBD1. Germline CDR1 is LNHDA and CDR2 is SQIVND (reference sequence). The CDR3 loop spans 15 amino acids. V dropped 1 base and J dropped 4; count of bases not matched to a gene: 2. CDR3 sequence reads: CASSIAGTGGTEAFF. The CDR3 DNA follows: TGTGCCAGTAGTATAGCTGGGACAGGGGGCACTGAAGCTTTCTTT.

The chain recombines TRBV12-1 with TRBJ2-7; the table's D call TRBD2 went unverified against the DNA. TRBV12-1 is deemed a pseudogene. This CDR3 has 15 residues. The CDR3 sequence is CASSLLAPSSYEQYV. In nucleotides, the CDR3 is TGTGCCAGCAGCTTGTTAGCTCCCAGCTCCTACGAGCAGTACGTC.

The gene calls are TRBV5-1 and TRBJ2-3; 7 bases line up with TRBD2. CDR1 is SGHRS and CDR2 is YFSETQ in the germline V gene. The CDR3 has 16 residues. The V gene end was trimmed by 4 bases and the J gene end by 2 bases; junction bases not matched to a gene: 10. The DNA of the CDR3 is TGCGCCAGCAGCCCGCGGGGAGCGGGGAACACAGATACGCAGTATTTT. Translation gives CASSPRGAGNTDTQYF.

The chain carries TRBV3-1 (or the pseudogene TRBV3-2) and TRBJ1-6; D ambiguous. Trimming stripped 8 bases from V and 3 bases from J, with 11 bases between. In germline, CDR1 is LGHDT, CDR2 YNNKEL (reference sequence). This CDR3 is built from 14 residues. The CDR3 sequence is CASCRGDYNSPLHF. For the CDR3, the DNA is TGTGCCAGCTGCCGTGGAGACTATAATTCACCCCTCCACTTT.

The rearrangement uses TRBV11-3 and TRBJ2-1; D might be TRBD2 (7 bases). Germline CDR1 SGHNT, CDR2 YENEEA. V dropped 1 base and J dropped 0 bases, with 13 bases sitting between them. The CDR3 is made up of 17 amino acids. CDR3 in DNA: TGTGCCAGCAGCTTAGGGGGGGGCGGGAACTCCTACAATGAGCAGTTCTTC. This gives the protein CASSLGGGGNSYNEQFF. Drawing the rest from reference TRBV11-3 and TRBJ2-1, the complete variable domain is EAGVVQSPRYKIIEKKQPVAFWCNPISGHNTLYWYLQNLGQGPELLIRYENEEAVDDSQLPKDRFSAERLKGVDSTLKIQPAELGDSAVYLCASSLGGGGNSYNEQFFGPGTRLTVL.

This clone has just one count. The V and J genes are TRBV11-3 and TRBJ2-1; possible D gene TRBD2, 6 bases. Trimming left V 2 bases short and J 1 base short, with 12 bases between. CDR1 is SGHNT, CDR2 YENEEA, per germline. The CDR3 extends over 16 amino acids. CDR3 bases: TGTGCCAGCAGCTTACTCGGGAGCTGGTCCTACAATGAGCAGTTCTTC. This sequence encodes CASSLLGSWSYNEQFF.

The chain joins TRBV21-1 to TRBJ1-5. TRBV21-1 corresponds to a pseudogene. The length of the CDR3 is 14 residues. Here the CDR3 DNA reads TGTGCCAGCAGCAAAGACTCCGGTAATCAGCCCCAGCATTTT. It codes for CASSKDSGNQPQHF.